This note documents a single TCR beta chain sequence. This clone was observed a few times. The target of this receptor is not known. No base qualities exist here, and no much larger clone lies one base off it. Library creation used the immunoSEQ multiplex PCR assay. For the multiplex PCR, a mixture combining 60 forward primers for TCR Vbeta segments and 13 reverse primers for TCR Jbeta segments was used. A multiplex PCR assay on genomic DNA amplified the CDR3 region of rearranged TCR beta genes. The Illumina HiSeq System was used to sequence the amplified TCR beta libraries as 87-base-pair reads. Concerning the study's data processing: Across the roughly 670 repertoires, a later analysis counted 78 million or so unique TCR beta chains, approximately 10 million of which were shared by at least two donors. To remove PCR and sequencing errors, raw reads were error-corrected and collapsed into unique sequences using a nearest-neighbor algorithm that merged closely related sequences. Alignment of CDR3 sequences to IMGT reference sequences was used to assign V, D and J gene segments. Each retained sequence needed at least a six-nucleotide match to both a V gene segment and a J gene segment. A rearrangement was called productive if the CDR3 had no stop codons and remained in frame with V and J, and every other rearrangement was called non-productive. Following IMGT convention, CDR3 was defined as the stretch from the second conserved V-encoded cysteine to the conserved J-encoded phenylalanine. The earlier analysis of 587 of the donors excluded sequences that lacked an unambiguous match to a single V gene segment. An earlier analysis of a few hundred of the donors called V segments functional above 56.7% productive rearrangements and segregating when the between-donor standard deviation exceeded 5%. A statistical classification framework was built to diagnose cytomegalovirus status from the catalog of TCR beta chain sequences. V and J gene assignment, in a later analysis, came from comparing TCR nucleotide sequences with IMGT/GENE-DB human TR gene sequences. In a later analysis, CDR3 sequences and most-parsimonious VDJ recombination scenarios were assigned using the TCRdist pipeline. In a later analysis, each TCR beta chain was defined by its CDR3 amino acid sequence together with its V-gene family, and reads without a unique V-gene family were excluded. A later analysis removed several hundred highly shared, low-generation-probability nucleotide sequences to deal with suspected cross-contamination and a sequencing artifact. A later analysis calculated a clonal expansion index for each public chain from normalized within-repertoire ranks of inferred template counts. A later analysis computed generation probabilities with a VDJ recombination model fitted to out-of-frame rearrangements, and checked the results against IGoR. Hypergeometric tests were used in a later analysis to score TCR-TCR, TCR-HLA and TCR-CMV co-occurrence, with a repertoire-size bias correction applied to the TCR pairs. In a later analysis, false discovery rates were estimated by permuting HLA or CMV assignments 20 times. In a later analysis, co-occurring TCRs were grouped using DBSCAN, with TCRdist sequence similarity added in when clustering inside HLA-allele-positive subsets. For co-occurrence clustering, repertoires with fewer than 30,000 or more than 120,000 public chains were excluded, along with roughly five repertoires with anomalous nucleotide sharing. TCRdb limited this immuneACCESS table to in-frame rearrangements with V and J called. A share of clones is missing; checked studies link under half to unresolved V genes, and the rest is unexplained. D and trimming come from the DNA, and the V and J calls and clone size come from that table. This sample is represented by roughly 200,000 clones; roughly 86% of them were singletons. About 3.4% of the sample is held by the ten biggest clonotypes.

In total, around 600 healthy bone marrow donors made up the cohort. All cohort members were sampled while nominally healthy, although unrecorded immune exposures were likely present. The donor tested CMV seropositive, placing the donor among the roughly 270 seropositive members of the cohort. Each donor provided a peripheral blood sample, and peripheral blood mononuclear cells were used for TCR beta sequencing. Genomic DNA extraction from the blood cell samples was performed with the Qiagen DNeasy Blood Extraction Kit. The record originates from a study of cytomegalovirus exposure and HLA in healthy donors (TCRdb year 2017). Study-wide context: In an earlier analysis of 450 to 750 of the donors, 276 Gb of sequence data and 117 million unique TCR beta sequences from 150 million to 200 million T cells were reported. A later genetic analysis took genome-wide SNP genotypes for about 55% of the 666 donors and used that subset as a discovery cohort. The later analysis used no new phenotypic data to find candidate immune exposures, relying instead on TCR beta sequences and their occurrence across donors. HLA typing covered class I and class II loci at four-digit resolution. Donor age, sex, ethnicity and CMV serostatus were compiled alongside the repertoire data. The number of donors typed differed by locus, with about 620-630 for A, B, C, DRB1 and DQB1, more than 500 for DQA1, some 570 for DPA1, and some 440 for DPB1. A later analysis re-analyzed previously published TCR beta repertoires from 500 to 700 donors and added high-resolution HLA genotyping to study TCR occurrence patterns. Of the 350 to 400 genotyped donors, about 80% fell in the genetic ancestry cluster associated with self-reported Caucasian donors. All discovery cohort repertoires had been generated using a single sequencing platform. The study aimed to test whether signatures of past pathogen exposure could be identified by cataloging public T cell receptors. An early release that covered roughly 600 HLA-typed donors contained about 300 gigabases of sequencing data and 75 million to 100 million unique TCR sequences. Using immunosequencing, the study profiled T cell repertoires from about 610 subjects and related those repertoires to cytomegalovirus serostatus. To decide whether each TCR beta V gene segment behaved as functional or pseudogenic, an earlier analysis of over 500 of the donors relied on high-throughput TCR beta sequencing. Across 300 to 500 genotyped donors of the cohort, an average of approximately 200,000 unique TCR beta nucleotide sequences per donor were sequenced, and around 19% of those sequences were non-productive. The study combined high-throughput TCR immunosequencing, statistical association of individual TCRs with disease status, and machine learning to predict cytomegalovirus infection status. A separate validation cohort of 100 to 150 different subjects was used in addition to the 666-subject first cohort. Roughly 5 DR-DQ haplotypes were handled as single units for association and clustering because linkage in the cohort was strong. Study-level results and caveats: A further reported finding was that TCR beta sequences accurately predicted the HLA-A and HLA-B alleles for most subjects in the first cohort. In both the original and validation cohorts, the classifier was reported to diagnose cytomegalovirus status with high specificity and sensitivity. Broadly in line with IMGT annotations, most TCR beta V segments showed up in productive rearrangements about 87% or about 30% of the time in an earlier analysis of approximately 640 of the donors. Most TCR sequences were seen in very few donors, while some public TCRs were found in many individuals. The study listed 164 TCR beta chains as associated with cytomegalovirus. In a later analysis, HLA-associated TCR beta chains were found to be more clonally expanded and to have lower generation probabilities than equally common non-associated chains. The earlier analysis of some 540 of the donors excluded some 15 rarely observed V segments, including chromosome 9 orphons, because counts were too low. At a false discovery rate of 0.05, a later analysis linked about 17,000 TCR beta sequences to specific HLA alleles. A group of highly shared sequence variants was considered likely to be a technical artifact of the sequencing pipeline. For the cohort, immune exposure information was limited to CMV serostatus. Because some donors lacked HLA typing at each locus, the association tests relied only on the typed subset. Presence/absence analyses assumed roughly uniform sequencing depth across donors, an assumption that may not hold. Several of the top co-occurrence clusters appeared to be linked to parvovirus B19, influenza, CMV and Epstein-Barr virus, according to a later analysis. In a later analysis, most CMV-associated TCR beta chains were found to appear HLA-restricted, with HLA associations seemingly driven largely by CMV exposure. The cohort was sequenced for TCR beta chains only, and without alpha or paired-chain data the features that could be detected were limited. V-gene and J-gene trimming of TCR beta chains was associated with a missense DCLRE1C variant in a later genetic analysis, and the association was replicated in an independent cohort. A few of the identified cytomegalovirus-associated TCR beta chains were confirmed in vitro to be specific for cytomegalovirus antigens. Assigning TCR associations to individual alleles was difficult when HLA alleles, especially DR and DQ, strongly co-occurred. Compared with the approximately 600-donor mean, donors in an Asian-associated ancestry cluster had fewer N-insertions in productive TCRs, according to a later genetic analysis. Correlated functional status among segregating V segments might reflect linkage disequilibrium, but an unknown experimental factor could not be ruled out. In a later analysis, TCR association rates were found to vary across HLA loci, with the most associated TCRs seen for DRB1 alleles and the fewest for HLA-C alleles. The authors suggested that the approach could potentially be generalized to other disease states and immunological phenotypes.

The sequencing input was PBMCs. The TCR sequence derives from a man in his forties in good health and CMV-seropositive.

The CDR3 region reads CASSLSRQTSNTEAFF. Read as DNA, the sequence is TGTGCCAGCAGTTTATCAAGACAGACCTCGAACACTGAAGCTTTCTTT. In this chain, TRBV28 is recombined with TRBJ1-1; matching of 5 bases hints at TRBD1 as the D gene. The CDR3 runs 16 amino acids, cysteine and phenylalanine included. The retained sequence is limited to the CDR3, 48 bases, with the frame set at the first base. V and J lose 1 base and 1 base, and a span of 13 bases separates them. Sequences MDHEN (CDR1) and SYDVKM (CDR2) are obtained from the germline V gene.